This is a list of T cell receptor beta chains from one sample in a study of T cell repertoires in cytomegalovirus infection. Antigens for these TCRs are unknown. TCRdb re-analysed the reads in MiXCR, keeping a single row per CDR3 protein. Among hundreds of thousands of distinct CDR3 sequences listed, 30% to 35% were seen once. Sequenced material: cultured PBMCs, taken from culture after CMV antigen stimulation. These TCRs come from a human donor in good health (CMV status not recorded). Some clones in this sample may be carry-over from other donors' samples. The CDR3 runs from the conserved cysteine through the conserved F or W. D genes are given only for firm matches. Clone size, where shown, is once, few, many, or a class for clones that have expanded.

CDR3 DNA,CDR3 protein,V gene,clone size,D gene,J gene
TGTGCCAGCAGGCCGGACAGGGAAGATACGCAGTATTTT,CASRPDREDTQYF,TRBV6-1,.,TRBD1,TRBJ2-3
TGTGCCATCGCAGGGAGCTATGGCTACACCTTC,CAIAGSYGYTF,TRBV28,.,.,TRBJ1-2
TGTGCCAGCAGTTATCTTACGGGGGGCATCCATGGCGGCAATCAGCCCCAGCATTTT,CASSYLTGGIHGGNQPQHF,TRBV6-2/TRBV6-3,once,.,TRBJ1-5
TGTGCCAGCAGTTTGACAGTTCCAGATACGCAGTATTTT,CASSLTVPDTQYF,TRBV28,.,.,TRBJ2-3
TGTGCCAGCAGGCAACAGGAAAACACTGAAGCTTTCTTT,CASRQQENTEAFF,TRBV12-3/TRBV12-4,.,.,TRBJ1-1
TGTGCCAGCAGACCGACTAGCGGGAGGTTGGGCAATGAGCAGTTCTTC,CASRPTSGRLGNEQFF,TRBV12-3/TRBV12-4,many,TRBD2,TRBJ2-1
TGTGCCAGCAACGGGATCTCTGGAAACACCATATATTTT,CASNGISGNTIYF,TRBV6-5,once,.,TRBJ1-3
TGTGCCAGCAGCTACTGGACCTTCATGGGGGGCAATGAGCAGTTCTTC,CASSYWTFMGGNEQFF,TRBV7-2,many,.,TRBJ2-1
TGTGCCAGCAGCTTAAAGCGGGAGGTCGGCACCGGGGAGCTGTTTTTT,CASSLKREVGTGELFF,TRBV7-9,few,TRBD2,TRBJ2-2
TGTGCCAGCAGATTCACGGGAGGAAACACCATATATTTT,CASRFTGGNTIYF,TRBV7-2,.,.,TRBJ1-3
TGTGCCAGCAGCTTTAGGGCGCATGAGCAGTTCTTC,CASSFRAHEQFF,TRBV7-9,.,.,TRBJ2-1
TGCGCCAGCAGCTCCTCGCAGGGCGAGACCCAGTACTTC,CASSSSQGETQYF,TRBV5-1,.,.,TRBJ2-5
TGTGCCAGCAGCCTCCGGACTAGCGGGAGGGCAGGCTCCTACAATGAGCAGTTCTTC,CASSLRTSGRAGSYNEQFF,TRBV7-2,many,TRBD2,TRBJ2-1
TGTGCCAGCAGGCGACTAGCGCCTCACTCCTACAATGAGCAGTTCTTC,CASRRLAPHSYNEQFF,TRBV7-4,few,TRBD2,TRBJ2-1
TGTGCCAGCAGCGATTCGACAGGGGGGAAGGATACGCAGTATTTT,CASSDSTGGKDTQYF,TRBV7-3,few,TRBD1,TRBJ2-3
TGTGCCAGCAGCTTATCCGACGGGGAGCAGTTCTTC,CASSLSDGEQFF,TRBV7-3,.,.,TRBJ2-1
TGTGCCAGCAGTTTCGGGATTCGAGAGACCCAGTACTTC,CASSFGIRETQYF,TRBV27,.,.,TRBJ2-5
TGTGCCATCAGTGAGTCTGGGAACACTGAAGCTTTCTTT,CAISESGNTEAFF,TRBV10-3,.,.,TRBJ1-1
TGTGCCATCAAGGACAGGGACACTGAAGCTTTCTTT,CAIKDRDTEAFF,TRBV10-3,.,TRBD1,TRBJ1-1
TGTGCCAGCAGAGGGGGCGCGGGGACTGAAGCTTTCTTT,CASRGGAGTEAFF,TRBV7-2,many,TRBD1,TRBJ1-1
TGCAGCGTTGATCGCCCGACTAGCGGGAGGAACACCGGGGAGCTGTTTTTT,CSVDRPTSGRNTGELFF,TRBV29-1,.,TRBD2,TRBJ2-2
TGTGCCAGCAGTGGGGACAGGGACACTGAAGCTTTCTTT,CASSGDRDTEAFF,TRBV2,.,TRBD1,TRBJ1-1
TGTGCCAGCAGCGCCGGACAGGGCTATCAGCCCCAGCATTTT,CASSAGQGYQPQHF,TRBV7-2,many,TRBD1,TRBJ1-5
TGTGCCAGCAGCTCCGGACTAGCTTTCTACGAGCAGTACTTC,CASSSGLAFYEQYF,TRBV5-6,few,TRBD2,TRBJ2-7
TGTGCCAGTAGTATTTCAGGGGGCCTACAAGAGACCCAGTACTTC,CASSISGGLQETQYF,TRBV19,.,TRBD1,TRBJ2-5
TGTGCCAGCAGTTACTCGATTCCTAGCGGGATCTACAATGAGCAGTTCTTC,CASSYSIPSGIYNEQFF,TRBV6-5,.,TRBD2,TRBJ2-1
TGCAGTGCTGTACTCCGGGAGAACTATGGCTACACCTTC,CSAVLRENYGYTF,TRBV20-1,.,.,TRBJ1-2
TGCAGTGCCAGTATGACTGCTGTCGAGAATGAGCAGTTCTTC,CSASMTAVENEQFF,TRBV20-1,many,.,TRBJ2-1
TGTGCCATCAGGGGACTTAGCGGCGGGAGTTCCACCGGGGAGCTGTTTTTT,CAIRGLSGGSSTGELFF,TRBV10-3,few,TRBD2,TRBJ2-2
TGTGCCAGCAGCTTACGATCCGCAGGTGAGCAGTTCTTC,CASSLRSAGEQFF,TRBV7-3,.,.,TRBJ2-1
TGCGCCAGCAGCCAAGACGTCAGGGTTTTCTATGGCTACACCTTC,CASSQDVRVFYGYTF,TRBV4-3,few,.,TRBJ1-2
TGTGCCAGCAGTCCCTCCGGGACAGGGATTTTTCTGGAGACCCAGTACTTC,CASSPSGTGIFLETQYF,TRBV27,few,TRBD1,TRBJ2-5
TGTGCCAGCAGCTCAACCCCGGGGCGGGAGGAGGCAGATACGCAGTATTTT,CASSSTPGREEADTQYF,TRBV7-9,few,TRBD2,TRBJ2-3
TGTGCCAGCAGTCCGGTCCACCAAGCTGGGACCCAGTACTTC,CASSPVHQAGTQYF,TRBV6-2/TRBV6-3,few,.,TRBJ2-5
TGTGCCAGCAGCTTAACCCCCATAGGAAGCGGGCCTTCTAGCTCCTACGAGCAGTACTTC,CASSLTPIGSGPSSSYEQYF,TRBV7-2,.,.,TRBJ2-7
TGCAGCGTTGGCCCGGAGGGGGACACCGGGGAGCTGTTTTTT,CSVGPEGDTGELFF,TRBV29-1,.,.,TRBJ2-2
TGTGCCATCAGTGGACGGAGAGCCTCTCAGGATACGCAGTATTTT,CAISGRRASQDTQYF,TRBV10-3,few,.,TRBJ2-3
TGTGCCAGCAGTTTTCGCTCCCCTCGCGAGCAGTACTTC,CASSFRSPREQYF,TRBV12-3/TRBV12-4,few,.,TRBJ2-7
TGTGCCAGCCAAAACGGGGCAGGTCTTCAGCCCCAGCATTTT,CASQNGAGLQPQHF,TRBV6-2/TRBV6-3,.,.,TRBJ1-5
TGTGCCATCAAGACAGGGGGTACGGGTGAAGCTTTCTTT,CAIKTGGTGEAFF,TRBV28,.,TRBD1,TRBJ1-1
TGTGCCAGCAGTACAACAAGCCGGAACACTGAAGCTTTCTTT,CASSTTSRNTEAFF,TRBV6-8,.,.,TRBJ1-1
TGTGCCAGTAGTATAGTCCAGGGGCTCAGTGAGCAGTTCTTC,CASSIVQGLSEQFF,TRBV19,.,.,TRBJ2-1
TGTGCCAGCAGTTTATGGAGCTCTGGAAACACCATATATTTT,CASSLWSSGNTIYF,TRBV28,few,.,TRBJ1-3
TGTGCCAGCCGACCGACTGGGACAGCCGCCTACAATGAGCAGTTCTTC,CASRPTGTAAYNEQFF,TRBV19,.,TRBD1,TRBJ2-1
TGTGCCAGCAGTTTAAGGGGCATCCATGAGCAGTTCTTC,CASSLRGIHEQFF,TRBV27,few,.,TRBJ2-1
TGTGCCAGCAGTAGCAAGCGGGAGGGCCTGTCAGGGTTCTTC,CASSSKREGLSGFF,TRBV7-6,.,TRBD2,TRBJ2-1
TGTGCCAGCAGCCAAGATACACGAAGGGAAGAGACCCAGTACTTC,CASSQDTRREETQYF,TRBV3-1,.,.,TRBJ2-5
TGTGCCAGCAGCTTAGCGAGTACGGTAAATAGTGACACTGAAGCTTTCTTT,CASSLASTVNSDTEAFF,TRBV7-2,few,.,TRBJ1-1
TGTGCCAGCAGTTTAGGCAATATCGGGGGGCCCCAAGAGACCCAGTACTTC,CASSLGNIGGPQETQYF,TRBV28,few,.,TRBJ2-5
TGTGCCAGTAGCAGGGGACTAGCATTTTACAATGAGCAGTTCTTC,CASSRGLAFYNEQFF,TRBV19,few,TRBD2,TRBJ2-1
TGTGCCAGCATCACCTCCCCTGGCGGAGCTGAAGCTTTCTTT,CASITSPGGAEAFF,TRBV7-2,.,.,TRBJ1-1
TGTGCCACCAGCGCAAGGACTAGCGGGCCAAATGAGCAGTTCTTC,CATSARTSGPNEQFF,TRBV15,.,TRBD2,TRBJ2-1
TGTGCCAGCAGCTTAGTAGGGTACACCGGGGAGCTGTTTTTT,CASSLVGYTGELFF,TRBV7-2,many,.,TRBJ2-2